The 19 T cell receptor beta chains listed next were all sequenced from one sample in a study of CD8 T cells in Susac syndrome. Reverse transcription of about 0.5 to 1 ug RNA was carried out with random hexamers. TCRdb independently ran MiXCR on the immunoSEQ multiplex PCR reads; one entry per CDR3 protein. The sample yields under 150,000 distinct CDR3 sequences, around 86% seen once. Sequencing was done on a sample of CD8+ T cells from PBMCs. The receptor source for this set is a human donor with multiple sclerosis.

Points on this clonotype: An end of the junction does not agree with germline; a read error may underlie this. The CDR3, as DNA: TGTGCCAGCTCTCCACCATTTACGGGTTTCCCTGGAAACACCATATATTTT. As protein: CASSPPFTGFPGNTIYF. The chain employs TRBV18 and TRBJ1-3; D gene unclear. Germline V gene lookup returns CDR1 KGHSH and CDR2 LQKENI. CDR3 length: 17 residues.

CDR3 loop: CASSVGDTVAGVGFF. The CDR3 region has the DNA TGTGCCAGCAGCGTCGGGGACACCGTAGCGGGAGTAGGGTTCTTC. The chain couples TRBV5-6 to TRBJ2-1, with 9 bases lining up with TRBD2. The germline V gene has CDR1 SGHDT and CDR2 YYEEEE. Losses at the gene ends were 4 bases for V and 15 bases for J; bases not matched to a gene: 17. The CDR3 sequence is 15 residues long.

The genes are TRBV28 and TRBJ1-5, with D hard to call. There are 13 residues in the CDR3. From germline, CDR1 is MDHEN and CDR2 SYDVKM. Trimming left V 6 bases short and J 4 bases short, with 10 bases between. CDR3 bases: TGTGCCAGCAGGCTTATGTTTAATCAGCCCCAGCATTTT. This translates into CASRLMFNQPQHF.

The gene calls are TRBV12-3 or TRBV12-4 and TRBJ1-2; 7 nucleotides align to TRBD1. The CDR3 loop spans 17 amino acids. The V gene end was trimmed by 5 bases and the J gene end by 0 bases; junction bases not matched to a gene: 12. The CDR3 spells CASSLDRVSRANYGYTF. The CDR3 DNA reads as TGTGCCAGCAGTCTAGACAGGGTCTCTCGGGCTAACTATGGCTACACCTTC.

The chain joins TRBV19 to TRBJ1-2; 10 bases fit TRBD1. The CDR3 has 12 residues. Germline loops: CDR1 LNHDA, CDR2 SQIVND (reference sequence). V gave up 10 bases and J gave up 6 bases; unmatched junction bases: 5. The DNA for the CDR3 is TGTGCCACCAGACAGGGGGCGAATGGCTACACCTTC. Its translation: CATRQGANGYTF. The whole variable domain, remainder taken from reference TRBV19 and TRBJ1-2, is DGGITQSPKYLFRKEGQNVTLSCEQNLNHDAMYWYRQDPGQGLRLIYYSQIVNDFQKGDIAEGYSVSREKKESFPLTVTSAQKNPTAFYLCATRQGANGYTFGSGTRLTVV.

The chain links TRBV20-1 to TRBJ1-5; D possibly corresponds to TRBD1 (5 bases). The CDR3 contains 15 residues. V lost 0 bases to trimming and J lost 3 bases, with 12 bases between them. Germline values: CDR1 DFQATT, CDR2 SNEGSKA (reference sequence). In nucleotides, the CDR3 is TGCAGTGCTAGAGATCGCCAGGGCTACAATCAGCCCCAGCATTTT. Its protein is CSARDRQGYNQPQHF.

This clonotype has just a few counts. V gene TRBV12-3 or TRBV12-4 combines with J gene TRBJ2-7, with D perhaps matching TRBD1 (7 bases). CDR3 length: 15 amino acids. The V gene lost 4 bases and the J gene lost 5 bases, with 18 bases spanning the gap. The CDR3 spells CASSSRQGLIHEQYF. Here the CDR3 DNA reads TGTGCCAGCAGTTCTAGACAGGGACTCATCCACGAGCAGTACTTC.

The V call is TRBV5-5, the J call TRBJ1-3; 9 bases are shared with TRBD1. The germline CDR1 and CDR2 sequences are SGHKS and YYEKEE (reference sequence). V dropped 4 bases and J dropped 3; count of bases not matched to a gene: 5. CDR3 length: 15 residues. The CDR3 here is CASSLGTGLGNTIYF. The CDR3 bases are TGTGCCAGCAGCCTGGGGACAGGGCTTGGAAACACCATATATTTT. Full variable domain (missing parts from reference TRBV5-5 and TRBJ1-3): DAGVTQSPTHLIKTRGQQVTLRCSPISGHKSVSWYQQVLGQGPQFIFQYYEKEERGRGNFPDRFSARQFPNYSSELNVNALLLGDSALYLCASSLGTGLGNTIYFGEGSWLTVV.

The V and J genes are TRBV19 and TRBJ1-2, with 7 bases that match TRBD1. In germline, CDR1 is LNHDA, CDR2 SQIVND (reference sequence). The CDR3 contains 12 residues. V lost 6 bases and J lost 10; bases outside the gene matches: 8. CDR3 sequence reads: CASRTGYSDYTF. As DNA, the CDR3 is TGTGCCAGTAGGACAGGGTATTCGGACTACACCTTC.

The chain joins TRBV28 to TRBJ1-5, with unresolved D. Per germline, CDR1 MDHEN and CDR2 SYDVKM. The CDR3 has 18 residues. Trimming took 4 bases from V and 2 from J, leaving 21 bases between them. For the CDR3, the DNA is TGTGCCAGCAGTTCACACCTCCGGGGTTCGCTAGGCAATCAGCCCCAGCATTTT. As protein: CASSSHLRGSLGNQPQHF. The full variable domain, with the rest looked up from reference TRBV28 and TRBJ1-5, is DVKVTQSSRYLVKRTGEKVFLECVQDMDHENMFWYRQDPGLGLRLIYFSYDVKMKEKGDIPEGYSVSREKKERFSLILESASTNQTSMYLCASSSHLRGSLGNQPQHFGDGTRLSIL.

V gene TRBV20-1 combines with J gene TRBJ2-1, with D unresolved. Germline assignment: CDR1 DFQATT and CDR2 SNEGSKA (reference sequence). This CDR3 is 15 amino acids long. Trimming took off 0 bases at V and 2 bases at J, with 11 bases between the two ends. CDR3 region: CSARDTLHTYNEQFF. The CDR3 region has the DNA TGCAGTGCTAGAGATACACTCCATACCTACAATGAGCAGTTCTTC.

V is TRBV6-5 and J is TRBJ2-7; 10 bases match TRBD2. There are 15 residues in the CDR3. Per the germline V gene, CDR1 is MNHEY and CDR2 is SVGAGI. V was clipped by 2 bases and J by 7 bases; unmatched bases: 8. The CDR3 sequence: CASSYQREGMGEQYV. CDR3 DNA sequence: TGTGCCAGCAGTTACCAGCGGGAGGGGATGGGAGAGCAGTACGTC.

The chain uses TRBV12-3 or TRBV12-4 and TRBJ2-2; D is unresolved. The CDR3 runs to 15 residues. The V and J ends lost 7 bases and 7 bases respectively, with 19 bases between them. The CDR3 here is CASIPRTAFGGELFF. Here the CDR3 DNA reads TGTGCCAGCATTCCTAGGACCGCCTTTGGCGGGGAGCTGTTTTTT.

CDR3: CASSLGGHNEQFF. In DNA, the CDR3 is TGCGCCAGCAGCCTGGGGGGTCACAATGAGCAGTTCTTC. The genes are TRBV5-1 and TRBJ2-1, with D tentatively TRBD2 (6 bases). Trimming took off 4 bases at V and 5 bases at J, with 10 bases between the two ends. This CDR3 has 13 amino acids. CDR1 and CDR2 from the germline V gene are SGHRS and YFSETQ. Full variable domain (remainder filled in from reference TRBV5-1 and TRBJ2-1): KAGVTQTPRYLIKTRGQQVTLSCSPISGHRSVSWYQQTPGQGLQFLFEYFSETQRNKGNFPGRFSGRQFSNSRSEMNVSTLELGDSALYLCASSLGGHNEQFFGPGTRLTVL.

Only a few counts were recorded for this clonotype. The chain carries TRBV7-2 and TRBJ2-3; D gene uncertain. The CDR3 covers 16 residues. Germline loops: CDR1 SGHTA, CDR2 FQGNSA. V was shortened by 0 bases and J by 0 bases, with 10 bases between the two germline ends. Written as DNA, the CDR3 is TGTGCCAGCAGCTTAGCTATAGGCCTTAGCACAGATACGCAGTATTTT. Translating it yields CASSLAIGLSTDTQYF.

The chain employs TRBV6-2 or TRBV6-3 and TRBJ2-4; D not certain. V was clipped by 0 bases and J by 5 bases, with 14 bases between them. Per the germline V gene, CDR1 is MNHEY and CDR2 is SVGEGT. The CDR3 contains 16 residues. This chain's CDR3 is CASSYSEVLEENIQYF. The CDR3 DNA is TGTGCCAGCAGTTACTCAGAGGTCCTCGAGGAAAACATTCAGTACTTC.

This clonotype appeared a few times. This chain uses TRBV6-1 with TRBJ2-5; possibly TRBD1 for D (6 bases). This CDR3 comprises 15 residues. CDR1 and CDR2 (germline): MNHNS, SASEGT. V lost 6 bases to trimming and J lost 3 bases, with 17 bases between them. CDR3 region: CASRPHRDVEETQYF. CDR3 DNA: TGTGCCAGCAGGCCTCACAGGGATGTAGAAGAGACCCAGTACTTC.

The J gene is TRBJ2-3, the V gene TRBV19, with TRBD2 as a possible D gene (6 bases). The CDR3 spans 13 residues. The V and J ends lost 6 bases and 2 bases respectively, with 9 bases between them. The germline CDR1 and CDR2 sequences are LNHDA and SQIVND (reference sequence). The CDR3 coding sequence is TGTGCCAGTAGCGGGAGTTACACAGATACGCAGTATTTT. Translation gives CASSGSYTDTQYF.

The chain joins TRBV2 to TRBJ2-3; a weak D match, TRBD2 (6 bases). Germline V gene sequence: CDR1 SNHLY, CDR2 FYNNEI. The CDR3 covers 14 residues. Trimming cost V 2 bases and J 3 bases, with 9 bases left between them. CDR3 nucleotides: TGTGCCAGCAGTGAATGGAGCGGGACAGATACGCAGTATTTT. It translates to CASSEWSGTDTQYF.